The present T cell receptor (beta chain) was sequenced within a study of preoperative IRX-2 immunotherapy in early breast cancer. Method: immunoSEQ multiplex PCR; TCRdb's copy keeps in-frame clones and lacks some. Of some 22,000 clones listed, 90% to 95% are singletons. Noted treatment: preoperative locoregional IRX-2 cytokine immunotherapy. This phase Ib study tested locoregional IRX-2 cytokine immunotherapy given before surgery. The source of this sequence is a human donor with breast cancer. The sequences come from tumor tissue, collected after IRX-2 immunotherapy.

CDR3 region: CASSFGTGALAKNIQYF. The CDR3 DNA follows: TGTGCCAGCAGCTTCGGGACAGGGGCCTTAGCCAAAAACATTCAGTACTTC. The rearrangement links TRBV5-6 to TRBJ2-4; 10 nucleotides agree with TRBD1. The CDR3 runs 17 residues. V shed 2 bases and J 0 bases; nucleotides not matched to a gene: 5. From germline, CDR1 is SGHDT and CDR2 YYEEEE. The full variable domain, its missing parts supplied by reference TRBV5-6 and TRBJ2-4, is DAGVTQSPTHLIKTRGQQVTLRCSPKSGHDTVSWYQQALGQGPQFIFQYYEEEERQRGNFPDRFSGHQFPNYSSELNVNALLLGDSALYLCASSFGTGALAKNIQYFGAGTRLSVL.